The 14 T cell receptor beta chains below come from one sample, sequenced in a study of T cell repertoires in cytomegalovirus infection. Via MiXCR, TCRdb re-called the reads, giving one row per CDR3 protein. Among 510,000 or so distinct CDR3 sequences, about 26% were seen once, and the ten largest hold less than 15%. Material: PBMCs. These TCRs come from a human donor in good health (CMV status not recorded). Some clones in this sample may be carry-over from other donors' samples.

This clonotype turned up a few times. The chain joins TRBV2 to TRBJ1-4, with D unresolved. The ends were cut back, 4 bases at V and 13 bases at J, with 13 bases in the middle. Germline V gene lookup returns CDR1 SNHLY and CDR2 FYNNEI. CDR3 length: 12 amino acids. The CDR3: CASSAAQAPLFF. In DNA form, the CDR3 reads TGTGCCAGCAGTGCCGCCCAGGCTCCACTGTTTTTT.

The J gene is TRBJ1-1, the V gene TRBV20-1, with D possibly being TRBD1 (5 bases). Between the trimmed V and J ends, which lost 5 bases and 3 bases, there was a span of 10 bases. The CDR3 runs 12 residues. From germline, CDR1 is DFQATT and CDR2 SNEGSKA (reference sequence). The CDR3 loop reads CSAFRGYTEAFF. The CDR3 nucleotides read TGCAGTGCTTTTAGGGGATACACTGAAGCTTTCTTT.

This clonotype was found a few times. This chain links TRBV19 with TRBJ2-1; the match to TRBD2 covers 10 bases. J was trimmed by 7 bases and V by 8 bases; bases with no gene match: 11. CDR3 length: 15 amino acids. The germline V gene encodes CDR1 LNHDA and CDR2 SQIVND (reference sequence). Written as DNA, the CDR3 is TGTGCCAGTGGTTATACTAGCGGGAAGACAAATGAGCAGTTCTTC. As protein: CASGYTSGKTNEQFF.

This clonotype was seen once. This chain joins TRBV28 and TRBJ2-3; TRBD1 matches at 10 bases. This CDR3 comprises 16 residues. V gave up 5 bases and J gave up 0 bases; unmatched junction bases: 5. CDR1 is MDHEN, CDR2 SYDVKM, per germline. The CDR3 spells CASSLDRGLSTDTQYF. CDR3 sequence (DNA): TGTGCCAGCAGTCTAGACAGGGGGCTGAGCACAGATACGCAGTATTTT. Drawing the rest from reference TRBV28 and TRBJ2-3, the complete variable domain is DVKVTQSSRYLVKRTGEKVFLECVQDMDHENMFWYRQDPGLGLRLIYFSYDVKMKEKGDIPEGYSVSREKKERFSLILESASTNQTSMYLCASSLDRGLSTDTQYFGPGTRLTVL.

The V gene is TRBV20-1, the J gene TRBJ1-2, with TRBD1 as a possible D gene (5 bases). The CDR3 is made up of 12 amino acids. Germline CDR1 reads DFQATT; CDR2 reads SNEGSKA (reference sequence). The V end lost 5 bases, the J end lost 6 bases, and 13 bases lay between the germline ends. CDR3 amino acids: CSAGAGVDGYTF. CDR3 sequence (DNA): TGCAGTGCTGGGGCGGGGGTGGATGGCTACACCTTC.

The V gene is TRBV7-8, the J gene TRBJ2-1; 7 bases are a match to TRBD2. The CDR3 sequence is 12 residues long. The germline V gene encodes CDR1 SGHVS and CDR2 FQNEAQ. With 11 bases clipped from V and 2 bases from J, the junction kept 3 bases outside the gene matches. As DNA, the CDR3 is TGTGCCCTGGGAGGGCCCTACAATGAGCAGTTCTTC. It specifies CALGGPYNEQFF.

This clonotype turned up a few times. This sequence joins TRBV6-2 or TRBV6-3 and TRBJ2-7, with D maybe TRBD1 (5 bases). CDR1 and CDR2 (germline): MNHEY, SVGEGT. The CDR3 is made up of 15 amino acids. Deletions cut 3 bases from V and 0 bases from J, with 12 bases between. CDR3 residues: CASSYGRGFSYEQYF. For the CDR3, the DNA is TGTGCCAGCAGTTATGGAAGGGGTTTCTCCTACGAGCAGTACTTC.

This chain uses TRBV4-3 with TRBJ2-5; weak D call: TRBD2 (5 bases). The length of the CDR3 is 15 residues. The germline V gene has CDR1 LGHNA and CDR2 YSLEER. The V and J ends lost 1 base and 2 bases respectively, with 11 bases between them. The CDR3 DNA is TGCGCCAGCAGCCAAGTAGGAGCGGAGCAAGAGACCCAGTACTTC. This encodes CASSQVGAEQETQYF.

The chain links TRBV11-2 to TRBJ2-6, with TRBD2 identical over 13 bases. V dropped 5 bases and J dropped 0; count of bases not matched to a gene: 4. Per germline, CDR1 SGHAT and CDR2 FQNNGV. The CDR3 totals 18 residues. CDR3 bases: TGTGCCAGCAGCGGGGGACTAGCGGGGATCTCTGGGGCCAACGTCCTGACTTTC. Translated, it gives CASSGGLAGISGANVLTF.

In this sample, this clonotype turned up a few times. V is TRBV19 and J is TRBJ2-5; possibly TRBD1 for D (5 bases). This CDR3 has 14 amino acids. Germline CDR1 and CDR2: LNHDA and SQIVND (reference sequence). V dropped 7 bases and J dropped 0 bases, with 12 bases sitting between them. The CDR3 loop reads CASTPQGDQETQYF. The CDR3 region has the DNA TGTGCCAGTACCCCTCAAGGGGACCAAGAGACCCAGTACTTC.

The gene calls are TRBV4-1 and TRBJ2-1, with 10 bases fitting TRBD2. The trim removed 3 bases at V and 3 bases at J, leaving 8 bases unmatched. This CDR3 spans 17 amino acids. CDR1 is MGHRA, CDR2 YSYEKL, per germline. The CDR3 sequence: CASSQSSGRVLYNEQFF. CDR3 bases: TGCGCCAGCAGCCAGTCTAGCGGGAGAGTTCTCTACAATGAGCAGTTCTTC.

This clonotype has ten or more counts. This chain joins TRBV4-3 and TRBJ2-1; TRBD2 is a possible D gene (5 bases). Germline assignment: CDR1 LGHNA and CDR2 YSLEER. V was pared by 0 bases and J by 9 bases, with 18 bases between. This CDR3 comprises 16 residues. The CDR3 DNA reads TGCGCCAGCAGCCAAGATAACCCCGGGGTTGGTAGTGAGCAGTTCTTC. This encodes CASSQDNPGVGSEQFF.

The J gene is TRBJ1-6, the V gene TRBV6-2 or TRBV6-3; D remains ambiguous. The V gene lost 0 bases and the J gene lost 9 bases, with 9 bases spanning the gap. The CDR3 is 14 residues long. From germline, CDR1 is MNHEY and CDR2 SVGEGT. The DNA of the CDR3 is TGTGCCAGCAGTTACTCGGAAGGGAGTTCACCCCTCCACTTT. It yields the protein CASSYSEGSSPLHF.

This chain uses TRBV10-3 with TRBJ2-1; tentative D call: TRBD1 (7 bases). Germline CDR1 is ENHRY and CDR2 is SYGVKD. V lost 6 bases to trimming and J lost 7 bases, with 16 bases between them. This CDR3 has 14 amino acids. This CDR3 reads CAISQGGVGNEQFF. The CDR3 DNA follows: TGTGCCATCAGCCAGGGGGGAGTAGGTAATGAGCAGTTCTTC.